The T cell receptor (beta chain) described here comes from a study of blood T cell repertoires in COVID-19 (dated by TCRdb to 2018 to 2021). About the investigation overall: Samples covering the acute and convalescent phases of COVID-19 were provided by collaborators in the United States, Italy and Spain. The repertoires were released in a freely available public database intended as a resource for research on the immune response to SARS-CoV-2. The material from the prospective study consisted of cDNA or gDNA derived from T cells, B-cell-depleted T cells, or PBMCs. Samples were obtained from the ongoing ImmuneRACE study (first 160 participants) and from 1,000 to 1,500 subjects provided by 6 global collaborators. Deeply sampled blood TCRbeta repertoires from subjects exposed to, actively infected with, or recovered from COVID-19 were included in the dataset. A de-identified subject ID, COVID-19 status, age in years and sex were almost always included in the sample metadata. Where HLA class I and class II types were available, the types were taken from metadata supplied by the sample provider, not from assay-based typing.

Participants in the prospective study were aged roughly 18 to 90 years, lived in 20 to 30 United States geographic areas, and enrolled through a virtual design. Cohort assignment in the prospective study relied on participant-reported clinical history from a screening survey and a study questionnaire. In the prospective study, mobile phlebotomists collected whole blood, serum and a nasopharyngeal or oropharyngeal swab from each participant. Additional blood draws and questionnaires over an approximately 2-month period could optionally be provided by prospective study participants. Blood samples from the prospective study were shipped frozen or at room temperature prior to DNA extraction. The immunoSEQ Assay, a bias-controlled multiplex PCR, was used to amplify TCRbeta CDR3 regions from genomic DNA. The authors' analysis ran thus. The number of nucleated cells in each sample was estimated from the amplification of reference gene primers within the assay. To quantify the absolute abundance of each unique TCRbeta CDR3 rearrangement, sequence reads were collapsed and filtered. Productive Simpson clonality was computed per sample as the square root of Simpson's diversity index over productive rearrangements. TCRdb carries this immuneACCESS record with in-frame sequences only. Its versions omit some clonotypes, under half of them owing to an unresolved V gene in the studies checked, with the rest unexplained. Clone size and V and J calls were adopted from that table, with D and trimming inferred from the DNA. The sample table contains about 210,000 clones; only one count was recorded for 81% of them. The ten largest clones take up about 9.8% of the sample.

Results and caveats for the whole study, not just this receptor: Clinical and demographic metadata were provided uncurated, with the amount varying by source and participant.

This clone was recorded only once. The antigen it binds to is not known. No base quality information exists; no much larger clone differs at one position. Counted from cysteine to phenylalanine, this CDR3 has 17 amino acids. Only CDR3 DNA remains: 51 bases, in frame from the first base. According to the germline V gene (reference sequence), CDR1 reads LNHNV and CDR2 reads YYDKDF. V is trimmed back by 0 bases and J by 5 bases, and the junction contains 10 bases that no gene match accounts for. Material for sequencing was PBMCs or T cells enriched from blood (not recorded which). The chain links TRBV15 with TRBJ2-5; TRBD2 fits 9 bases in the junction. The TCR originated in a woman in her fifties or sixties with acute COVID-19. Read as DNA, the sequence is TGTGCCACCAGCAGAGATCTAGGCGGGGGGGCCGGTGAGACCCAGTACTTC. Its product reads: CATSRDLGGGAGETQYF.